The 15 T cell receptor beta chains listed next were all sequenced from one sample in a study of blood T cell repertoires in COVID-19. TCRdb keeps only in-frame clones here, not all; method: immunoSEQ multiplex PCR. Of 100,000 or so clones in the sample, approximately 85% were seen once. The specimen was peripheral blood. Receptor source: a man aged 45-60 years with acute or convalescent COVID-19.

The rearrangement links TRBV15 to TRBJ2-5; TRBD2 agrees at 7 bases. The trim removed 1 base at V and 6 bases at J, leaving 8 bases unmatched. The CDR3 loop spans 15 amino acids. From germline, CDR1 is LNHNV and CDR2 YYDKDF (reference sequence). This chain's CDR3 is CATSRVGGSLQTQYF. The CDR3 DNA sequence: TGTGCCACCAGCAGAGTGGGAGGGTCGCTTCAGACCCAGTACTTC.

The V and J genes are TRBV5-8 and TRBJ2-3, with D perhaps TRBD2 (5 bases). Germline V gene lookup returns CDR1 SGHTS and CDR2 YDEGEE. The CDR3 has 13 amino acids. Trimming cost V 0 bases and J 6 bases, with 8 bases left between them. The CDR3 loop reads CASSLGGADTQYF. DNA of the CDR3: TGTGCCAGCAGCTTGGGGGGAGCGGATACGCAGTATTTT.

J is TRBJ1-2 and V is TRBV6-5, with 9 bases identical to TRBD1. J lost 4 bases, V lost 7 bases, and 10 bases had no gene match. CDR1 MNHEY and CDR2 SVGAGI come from the germline V gene. This CDR3 region has 15 residues. This CDR3 reads CASIVAPDRGYGYTF. Written as DNA, the CDR3 is TGTGCCAGCATCGTAGCGCCGGACAGGGGCTATGGCTACACCTTC.

The chain employs TRBV16 and TRBJ2-1, with 12 bases matching TRBD2. CDR1 and CDR2 from the germline V gene are KGHSY and FQNENV. Losses at the gene ends were 2 bases for V and 5 bases for J; bases not matched to a gene: 4. The CDR3 is 16 residues long. The CDR3 DNA reads as TGTGCCAGCAGCCAACCGGGACTAGCGGGTAACAATGAGCAGTTCTTC. Translated: CASSQPGLAGNNEQFF.

This clone was counted a single time. The chain carries TRBV3-1 (or the pseudogene TRBV3-2) and TRBJ2-3; D is uncertain. Germline CDR1 reads LGHDT; CDR2 reads YNNKEL (reference sequence). The CDR3 runs to 15 residues. V was cut by 0 bases and J by 6 bases, with 13 bases left in between. The CDR3 sequence: CASSQESAPWDTQYF. The CDR3 region has the DNA TGTGCCAGCAGCCAAGAAAGCGCCCCTTGGGATACGCAGTATTTT.

The rearrangement joins TRBV6-1 to TRBJ2-7; D ambiguous. The germline V gene encodes CDR1 MNHNS and CDR2 SASEGT. The V gene lost 2 bases and the J gene lost 1 base, with 18 bases spanning the gap. The CDR3 has 17 amino acids. CDR3 DNA: TGTGCCAGCAGTGAAAGTCGAGGTTGGTCTTCTTCCTACGAGCAGTACTTC. This translates into CASSESRGWSSSYEQYF.

The CDR3 here is CASSHNRETNYGYTF. The CDR3 nucleotides are TGTGCCAGCAGTCACAACAGGGAAACTAACTATGGCTACACCTTC. V is TRBV27 and J is TRBJ1-2, with D possibly TRBD1 on 6 matching bases. The CDR3 contains 15 residues. The V end lost 5 bases, the J end lost 0 bases, and 13 bases lay between the germline ends. Germline loops: CDR1 MNHEY, CDR2 SMNVEV (reference sequence).

The chain combines TRBV3-1 (or the pseudogene TRBV3-2) with TRBJ1-1, with a possible D match to TRBD1 (5 bases). CDR1 and CDR2 from the germline V gene are LGHDT and YNNKEL (reference sequence). Trimming pared 5 bases from V and 7 bases from J, leaving 14 bases between. The CDR3 consists of 13 residues. This CDR3 is CASSRGRSGEAFF. CDR3 in DNA: TGTGCCAGCAGCAGGGGCCGGAGTGGTGAAGCTTTCTTT.

This chain joins TRBV6-6 and TRBJ2-1; maybe TRBD1 (6 bases). Trimming removed 6 bases from V and 6 bases from J, with 15 bases in between. CDR1 MNHNY and CDR2 SVGAGI come from the germline V gene (reference sequence). This CDR3 comprises 14 residues. CDR3 sequence (DNA): TGTGCCAGCAGATCAGGGGAGCTAGTCAATGAGCAGTTCTTC. This gives the protein CASRSGELVNEQFF.

This chain uses TRBV28 with TRBJ1-5; D ambiguous. The CDR3 runs 15 residues. The ends were cut back, 6 bases at V and 5 bases at J, with 17 bases in the middle. CDR1 is MDHEN, CDR2 SYDVKM, per germline. The CDR3 DNA reads as TGTGCCAGCAGCTACGTAGTAGTGGGCCATCAGCCCCAGCATTTT. Protein: CASSYVVVGHQPQHF.

As to this clone: The germline gene is not matched at one end of the junction; a read error may be the cause. The DNA of the CDR3 is TGTGTCAGCAGTCCCCAGGGGCTAGGGGAGACCCAGTACTTC. Translating gives CVSSPQGLGETQYF. The chain has TRBV6-5 and TRBJ2-5, with D perhaps TRBD1 (6 bases). The CDR3 sequence is 14 residues long. CDR1 MNHEY and CDR2 SVGAGI come from the germline V gene.

A remark on this clone: Other DNA sequences in this specimen translate into the identical CDR3. The chain has TRBV7-8 and TRBJ2-5; TRBD1 agrees at 7 bases. Germline loops: CDR1 SGHVS, CDR2 FQNEAQ. CDR3 length: 13 residues. V was pared by 5 bases and J by 2 bases, with 2 bases of the junction left unmatched. DNA of the CDR3: TGTGCCAGCAGCCTGGGACAGCAAGAGACCCAGTACTTC. The encoded protein is CASSLGQQETQYF.

This sequence joins TRBV5-1 and TRBJ2-7; 9 bases are shared with TRBD1. This CDR3 region has 14 residues. Germline assignment: CDR1 SGHRS and CDR2 YFSETQ. Losses at the gene ends were 3 bases for V and 5 bases for J; bases not matched to a gene: 6. For the CDR3, the DNA is TGCGCCAGCAGCTCGGGACAGGGAGCCAACGAGCAGTACTTC. Translation gives CASSSGQGANEQYF. Complete variable domain (other parts from reference TRBV5-1 and TRBJ2-7): KAGVTQTPRYLIKTRGQQVTLSCSPISGHRSVSWYQQTPGQGLQFLFEYFSETQRNKGNFPGRFSGRQFSNSRSEMNVSTLELGDSALYLCASSSGQGANEQYFGPGTRLTVT.

The V and J genes are TRBV9 and TRBJ2-1; D ambiguous. With 5 bases removed from V and 5 bases from J, the gap between germline ends came to 8 bases. Per the germline V gene, CDR1 is SGDLS and CDR2 is YYNGEE. The length of the CDR3 is 12 residues. The CDR3 sequence: CASRGGDNEQFF. CDR3 DNA: TGTGCCAGCAGAGGCGGAGACAATGAGCAGTTCTTC. The whole variable domain, filled in from reference TRBV9 and TRBJ2-1, reads DSGVTQTPKHLITATGQRVTLRCSPRSGDLSVYWYQQSLDQGLQFLIQYYNGEERAKGNILERFSAQQFPDLHSELNLSSLELGDSALYFCASRGGDNEQFFGPGTRLTVL.

The chain recombines TRBV28 with TRBJ2-7; D call uncertain. Germline V gene data show CDR1 as MDHEN and CDR2 as SYDVKM. The CDR3 has 14 amino acids. V lost 3 bases, J lost 4 bases, and 13 bases lay in between. DNA for the CDR3: TGTGCCAGCAGTTTGGCGGCAGTCCGGTACGAGCAGTACTTC. Translating gives CASSLAAVRYEQYF.